A selection of T cell receptor beta chains follows, all from one sample in a study of OX40 agonist ivuxolimab in advanced cancers. Sequencing was performed with immunoSEQ multiplex PCR; in TCRdb, only in-frame clones are kept and a portion is missing. The sample shows over 75,000 clones, roughly nine tenths of them seen only once. This material consisted of CD4+ or CD8+ T cells sorted from blood, taken in a trial of the OX40 agonist ivuxolimab. Receptor source: an adult with an advanced solid tumor such as melanoma, head and neck, liver or kidney cancer. CDR3s include the opening cysteine and the closing phenylalanine or tryptophan. A D gene is named only where the DNA matches it firmly. A clone size is listed for some rows: how often the clone was seen (once, few, many), or a class if it is expanded.

length: 13
J: TRBJ1-1
D: TRBD1
size: NA
V: TRBV18
CDR3: CASFRDRDTEAFF
DNA: TGTGCCAGCTTTCGGGACAGGGACACTGAAGCTTTCTTT

length: 13
J: TRBJ2-2
D: NA
size: NA
V: TRBV9
CDR3: CASSQGTTGELFF
DNA: TGTGCCAGCAGCCAGGGGACCACCGGGGAGCTGTTTTTT

length: 13
J: TRBJ1-3
D: NA
size: NA
V: TRBV13
CDR3: CASSFGQLNTIYF
DNA: TGTGCCAGCAGCTTCGGGCAGTTAAACACCATATATTTT

length: 15
J: TRBJ2-7
D: NA
size: once
V: TRBV5-1
CDR3: CASSTQDGGVYEQYF
DNA: TGCGCCAGCAGCACACAGGACGGGGGAGTCTACGAGCAGTACTTC

length: 15
J: TRBJ1-6
D: TRBD1
size: NA
V: TRBV9
CDR3: CASSKDRVGNSPLHF
DNA: TGTGCCAGCAGCAAAGACAGGGTTGGTAATTCACCCCTCCACTTT

length: 15
J: TRBJ2-7
D: TRBD1
size: once
V: TRBV9
CDR3: CASSPRQGSSYEQYF
DNA: TGTGCCAGCAGCCCCCGACAGGGGTCATCATACGAGCAGTACTTC

length: 13
J: TRBJ2-7
D: TRBD1
size: NA
V: TRBV29-1
CDR3: CSVNDRGFGEQYF
DNA: TGCAGCGTCAATGACAGGGGTTTCGGGGAGCAGTACTTC

length: 14
J: TRBJ1-6
D: NA
size: NA
V: TRBV5-6
CDR3: CASSLIGQFSPLHF
DNA: TGTGCCAGCAGCTTGATTGGACAGTTTTCACCCCTCCACTTT

length: 14
J: TRBJ2-1
D: NA
size: NA
V: TRBV5-4
CDR3: CASSLEATANEQFF
DNA: TGTGCCAGCAGCTTGGAGGCGACAGCCAATGAGCAGTTCTTC

length: 14
J: TRBJ2-3
D: NA
size: NA
V: TRBV4-2
CDR3: CASSQGVRGDTQYF
DNA: TGTGCCAGCAGCCAAGGGGTGCGCGGAGATACGCAGTATTTT

length: 15
J: TRBJ2-2
D: NA
size: NA
V: TRBV28
CDR3: CASSRPDRYTGELFF
DNA: TGTGCCAGCAGTCGCCCCGACCGATACACCGGGGAGCTGTTTTTT

length: 11
J: TRBJ2-4
D: NA
size: NA
V: TRBV19
CDR3: CASRVGNIQYF
DNA: TGTGCCAGTAGAGTGGGGAACATTCAGTACTTC

length: 15
J: TRBJ1-2
D: NA
size: NA
V: TRBV27
CDR3: CASSLLGQGIYGYTF
DNA: TGTGCCAGCAGTTTACTGGGACAAGGAATATATGGCTACACCTTC

length: 14
J: TRBJ2-2
D: NA
size: NA
V: TRBV7-8
CDR3: CASSFGGRTGELFF
DNA: TGTGCCAGCAGCTTTGGGGGGCGCACCGGGGAGCTGTTTTTT

length: 15
J: TRBJ2-1
D: NA
size: NA
V: TRBV30
CDR3: CAWGLGGHVMDEQFF
DNA: TGTGCCTGGGGCCTGGGGGGGCACGTAATGGATGAGCAGTTCTTC

length: 12
J: TRBJ2-7
D: TRBD2
size: NA
V: TRBV19
CDR3: CASSSSGGEQYF
DNA: TGTGCCAGTAGTAGCTCGGGGGGCGAGCAGTACTTC

length: 17
J: TRBJ2-1
D: NA
size: NA
V: TRBV19
CDR3: CASSILPTGASYNEQFF
DNA: TGTGCCAGTAGTATACTCCCGACGGGCGCCTCCTACAATGAGCAGTTCTTC

length: 12
J: TRBJ1-2
D: NA
size: few
V: TRBV19
CDR3: CASSLEGRGYTF
DNA: TGTGCCAGTAGCTTAGAAGGGCGCGGCTACACCTTC

length: 17
J: TRBJ2-2
D: TRBD1
size: few
V: TRBV18
CDR3: CASSQLGTGSRTGELFF
DNA: TGTGCCAGCTCACAGTTGGGGACAGGGAGTCGAACCGGGGAGCTGTTTTTT

length: 13
J: TRBJ2-7
D: TRBD1
size: once
V: TRBV6-1
CDR3: CASSGDRVAEQYF
DNA: TGTGCCAGCAGTGGGGACAGGGTGGCGGAGCAGTACTTC

length: 13
J: TRBJ1-1
D: NA
size: NA
V: TRBV6-6
CDR3: CASRKDGNTEAFF
DNA: TGTGCCAGCAGAAAGGACGGGAACACTGAAGCTTTCTTT

length: 15
J: TRBJ1-5
D: TRBD1
size: NA
V: TRBV10-3
CDR3: CAIRRDRGPEDPQHF
DNA: TGTGCCATCAGACGGGACAGGGGCCCCGAGGATCCCCAGCATTTT

length: 11
J: TRBJ2-7
D: NA
size: NA
V: TRBV6-6
CDR3: CASSPSGVEYF
DNA: TGTGCCAGCAGTCCTTCGGGGGTCGAGTACTTC

length: 14
J: TRBJ2-4
D: NA
size: NA
V: TRBV9
CDR3: CASSVDMFKNIQYF
DNA: TGTGCCAGCAGTGTCGACATGTTCAAAAACATTCAGTACTTC

length: 14
J: TRBJ1-4
D: TRBD1
size: NA
V: TRBV10-3
CDR3: CAISGQGMGEKLFF
DNA: TGTGCCATCAGTGGACAGGGGATGGGTGAAAAACTGTTTTTT

length: 14
J: TRBJ2-7
D: NA
size: NA
V: TRBV5-1
CDR3: CASSLRYGSYEQYF
DNA: TGCGCCAGCAGCTTGAGGTACGGCTCCTACGAGCAGTACTTC

length: 13
J: TRBJ2-7
D: NA
size: once
V: TRBV2
CDR3: CASLEGISGEQYF
DNA: TGTGCCAGTCTGGAAGGCATTAGTGGCGAGCAGTACTTC

length: 16
J: TRBJ1-3
D: NA
size: once
V: TRBV5-5
CDR3: CASSSGLYLSGNTIYF
DNA: TGTGCCAGCAGCTCGGGACTGTACCTCTCTGGAAACACCATATATTTT

length: 12
J: TRBJ1-5
D: NA
size: once
V: TRBV27
CDR3: CASSSGRQPQHF
DNA: TGTGCCAGCAGTTCTGGACGTCAGCCCCAGCATTTT

length: 14
J: TRBJ2-7
D: NA
size: NA
V: TRBV18
CDR3: CASSPRVQAYEQYF
DNA: TGTGCCAGCTCACCACGCGTACAGGCCTACGAGCAGTACTTC

length: 13
J: TRBJ1-2
D: NA
size: NA
V: TRBV5-4
CDR3: CASSPDRVTGYTF
DNA: TGTGCCAGCAGCCCAGACCGGGTAACAGGCTACACCTTC

length: 14
J: TRBJ1-2
D: NA
size: NA
V: TRBV30
CDR3: CAWSVQGRIYGYTF
DNA: TGTGCCTGGAGTGTCCAAGGACGGATCTATGGCTACACCTTC

length: 16
J: TRBJ2-1
D: TRBD2
size: NA
V: TRBV11-2
CDR3: CASSRMGGSSYNEQFF
DNA: TGTGCCAGCAGCAGAATGGGCGGGAGCTCCTACAATGAGCAGTTCTTC

length: 13
J: TRBJ2-7
D: NA
size: NA
V: TRBV10-1
CDR3: CASSESATYEQYF
DNA: TGCGCCAGCAGTGAAAGCGCCACCTACGAGCAGTACTTC

length: 15
J: TRBJ2-2
D: NA
size: NA
V: TRBV7-8
CDR3: CASSLNYRDTGELFF
DNA: TGTGCCAGCAGTCTGAATTACAGGGACACCGGGGAGCTGTTTTTT

length: 12
J: TRBJ2-7
D: TRBD1
size: NA
V: TRBV6-5
CDR3: CASTDRFDEQYF
DNA: TGTGCCAGCACGGACAGGTTCGACGAGCAGTACTTC

length: 16
J: TRBJ2-7
D: TRBD2
size: NA
V: TRBV7-9
CDR3: CASSLTRGGAHYEQYF
DNA: TGTGCCAGCAGCCTTACGCGCGGGGGGGCCCACTACGAGCAGTACTTC

length: 13
J: TRBJ2-5
D: NA
size: NA
V: TRBV11-3
CDR3: CASSLVEEETQYF
DNA: TGTGCCAGCAGCTTAGTTGAAGAAGAGACCCAGTACTTC

length: 14
J: TRBJ1-2
D: NA
size: NA
V: TRBV29-1
CDR3: CSVGKTALNYGYTF
DNA: TGCAGCGTTGGGAAAACGGCCCTAAACTATGGCTACACCTTC

length: 13
J: TRBJ1-5
D: NA
size: NA
V: TRBV28
CDR3: CASSRTANQPQHF
DNA: TGTGCCAGCAGCCGGACAGCTAATCAGCCCCAGCATTTT

length: 16
J: TRBJ2-3
D: NA
size: few
V: TRBV2
CDR3: CASSGTRRSPLNTQYF
DNA: TGTGCCAGCAGTGGCACGCGTAGGAGCCCGCTCAATACGCAGTATTTT

length: 16
J: TRBJ1-4
D: NA
size: NA
V: TRBV4-2
CDR3: CASSQDLGLVGEKLFF
DNA: TGTGCCAGCAGCCAAGATTTAGGACTAGTCGGAGAAAAACTGTTTTTT

length: 14
J: TRBJ1-1
D: NA
size: few
V: TRBV7-2
CDR3: CASSLQTGTTEAFF
DNA: TGTGCCAGCAGCTTACAAACAGGGACCACTGAAGCTTTCTTT

length: 12
J: TRBJ1-5
D: NA
size: few
V: TRBV10-3
CDR3: CAISDNLGPQHF
DNA: TGTGCCATCAGTGACAACCTAGGGCCCCAGCATTTT

length: 17
J: TRBJ2-4
D: NA
size: NA
V: TRBV25-1
CDR3: CASSGEKRGPPKNIQYF
DNA: TGTGCCAGCAGTGGGGAGAAGAGGGGTCCCCCCAAAAACATTCAGTACTTC

length: 15
J: TRBJ2-7
D: NA
size: NA
V: TRBV19
CDR3: CASRLTPRSSYEQYF
DNA: TGTGCCAGTAGATTGACACCCCGAAGCTCCTACGAGCAGTACTTC

length: 14
J: TRBJ2-3
D: NA
size: once
V: TRBV7-6
CDR3: CASSPTSVADTQYF
DNA: TGTGCCAGCAGCCCAACCTCGGTTGCAGATACGCAGTATTTT

length: 12
J: TRBJ2-1
D: NA
size: NA
V: TRBV6-1
CDR3: CATVRLRDEQFF
DNA: TGTGCCACCGTGAGACTTAGGGATGAGCAGTTCTTC

length: 15
J: TRBJ1-1
D: TRBD1
size: NA
V: TRBV6-5
CDR3: CASNRRDSMNTEAFF
DNA: TGTGCCAGCAATCGAAGGGACAGCATGAACACTGAAGCTTTCTTT

length: 13
J: TRBJ2-6
D: NA
size: once
V: TRBV6-1
CDR3: CASTLTGANVLTF
DNA: TGTGCCAGCACCCTAACTGGGGCCAACGTCCTGACTTTC

length: 15
J: TRBJ1-3
D: NA
size: NA
V: TRBV5-5
CDR3: CASSLQGYSGNTIYF
DNA: TGTGCCAGCAGCTTACAGGGTTACTCTGGAAACACCATATATTTT

length: 13
J: TRBJ2-3
D: NA
size: NA
V: TRBV29-1
CDR3: CSVEGEGTDTQYF
DNA: TGCAGCGTTGAAGGGGAGGGCACAGATACGCAGTATTTT

length: 17
J: TRBJ2-7
D: TRBD1
size: NA
V: TRBV7-2
CDR3: CASSLEWDRGQSLEQYF
DNA: TGTGCCAGCAGCTTAGAATGGGACAGGGGTCAATCTCTCGAGCAGTACTTC

length: 14
J: TRBJ1-1
D: TRBD1
size: NA
V: TRBV28
CDR3: CASRSGGVNTEAFF
DNA: TGTGCCAGCCGGTCAGGGGGAGTGAACACTGAAGCTTTCTTT

length: 13
J: TRBJ2-5
D: NA
size: NA
V: TRBV5-1
CDR3: CASSLHREETQYF
DNA: TGCGCCAGCAGCTTGCACAGGGAAGAGACCCAGTACTTC